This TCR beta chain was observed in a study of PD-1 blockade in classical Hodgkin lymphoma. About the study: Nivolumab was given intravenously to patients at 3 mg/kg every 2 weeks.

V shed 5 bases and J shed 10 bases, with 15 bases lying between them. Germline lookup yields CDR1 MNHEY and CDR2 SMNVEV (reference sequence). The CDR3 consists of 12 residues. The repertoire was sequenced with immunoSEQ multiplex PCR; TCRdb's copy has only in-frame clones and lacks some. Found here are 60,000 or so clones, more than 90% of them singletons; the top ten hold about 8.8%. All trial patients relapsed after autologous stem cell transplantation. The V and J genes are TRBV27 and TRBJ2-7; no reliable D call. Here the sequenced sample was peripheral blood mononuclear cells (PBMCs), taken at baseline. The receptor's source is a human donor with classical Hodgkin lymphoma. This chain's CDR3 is CASSLGRFPQYF. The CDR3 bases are TGTGCCAGCAGTCTCGGCCGTTTTCCCCAGTACTTC.